Sequencing of this T cell receptor beta chain was carried out in a study of cytomegalovirus exposure and HLA in healthy donors. On the study more broadly: Earlier results showed roughly 120 million unique TCR beta sequences derived from roughly 180 million T cells.

Overall study results and limits: Versus the approximately 670-donor mean, an Asian-associated ancestry cluster reportedly showed fewer N-insertions in a later analysis.

On this clone: Its specificity is unknown.

Healthy bone marrow donors supplied every sample. Use of 60 Vbeta and 13 Jbeta primers characterized the PCR. Profiled with immunoSEQ multiplex PCR; TCRdb holds only in-frame clones, not every one. This table holds about 190,000 clones, under 85% found once. Germline V lookup: CDR1 SSHAT, CDR2 FNYEAQ (reference sequence). Losses at the gene ends were 5 bases for V and 6 bases for J; bases not matched to a gene: 12. This CDR3 region has 16 residues. The chain carries TRBV7-7 and TRBJ2-2; TRBD1 aligns across 7 bases. The receptor's source is a woman younger than 30 in good health and CMV-seronegative. Sequenced: PBMCs. In DNA, the CDR3 is TGTGCCAGCAGCCAAATCACAGGGGTCCTGTCCGGGGAGCTGTTTTTT. Amino acid sequence: CASSQITGVLSGELFF.